Below are 13 T cell receptor beta chains sequenced from a single sample in a study of blood T cell repertoires in COVID-19. TCRdb keeps only in-frame clones here, not all; method: immunoSEQ multiplex PCR. The table shows 300,000 to 350,000 clones, with about 87% occurring only once. Material: PBMCs or T cells enriched from blood (not recorded which). These receptors all stem from a man aged 30 to 45 who had recovered from COVID-19.

The chain recombines TRBV10-2 with TRBJ1-1; D not resolved. The germline gives CDR1 WSHSY, CDR2 SAAADI. CDR3 size: 14 residues. Trimming pared 6 bases from V and 0 bases from J, leaving 11 bases between. The CDR3 sequence: CASSTRTMNTEAFF. The CDR3 DNA reads TGCGCCAGCAGCACGAGAACTATGAACACTGAAGCTTTCTTT.

This clone was detected a few times. The chain combines TRBV7-2 with TRBJ2-3; 11 bases agree with TRBD1. V was pared by 5 bases and J by 3 bases, with 4 bases of the junction left unmatched. Per germline, CDR1 SGHTA and CDR2 FQGNSA. The length of the CDR3 is 15 residues. The CDR3: CASSTRDRGTDTQYF. The DNA for the CDR3 is TGTGCCAGCAGCACCCGGGACAGGGGGACAGATACGCAGTATTTT.

The rearrangement uses TRBV11-3 and TRBJ1-2; D perhaps matches TRBD1 (5 bases). Germline-derived CDR1 and CDR2 are SGHNT and YENEEA. Trimming removed 5 bases from V and 4 bases from J, with 11 bases in between. CDR3 length: 13 amino acids. This chain's CDR3 is CASSGALAYGYTF. The CDR3 DNA reads as TGTGCCAGCAGCGGGGCCTTGGCCTATGGCTACACCTTC.

The rearrangement uses TRBV14 and TRBJ1-4; D is unclear. Germline lookup yields CDR1 SGHDN and CDR2 FVKESK. V lost 0 bases, J lost 7 bases, and 15 bases lay in between. CDR3 length: 16 residues. CDR3 sequence (DNA): TGTGCCAGCAGCCAAGACGGCCCAGCCTCGGGTGAAAAACTGTTTTTT. Translated, it gives CASSQDGPASGEKLFF.

The chain uses TRBV19 and TRBJ1-1; 7 positions agree with TRBD1. The CDR3 has 19 amino acids. V gave up 5 bases and J gave up 1 base; unmatched junction bases: 19. Germline V gene lookup returns CDR1 LNHDA and CDR2 SQIVND (reference sequence). This CDR3 is CASSPPTPGRGKGNTEAFF. The CDR3 DNA follows: TGTGCCAGTAGTCCCCCAACCCCCGGCAGGGGGAAGGGGAACACTGAAGCTTTCTTT.

The chain links TRBV6-6 to TRBJ2-1, with 7 bases lining up with TRBD2. Germline CDR1 reads MNHNY; CDR2 reads SVGAGI (reference sequence). The CDR3 has 13 amino acids. V gave up 6 bases and J gave up 7 bases; unmatched junction bases: 6. The CDR3 DNA reads TGTGCCAGCAGCAAAGGGGAGGGTAATGAGCAGTTCTTC. Its translation: CASSKGEGNEQFF.

The chain combines TRBV6-2 or TRBV6-3 with TRBJ1-2; 12 positions match TRBD1. V trimming: 2 bases; J trimming: 8 bases; junction bases outside the gene matches: 6. The CDR3 is 15 residues long. Germline-derived CDR1 and CDR2 are MNHEY and SVGEGT. CDR3 in DNA: TGTGCCAGCAGTTACGGGACAGGGGGCGCTGGGGGCTACACCTTC. Translating gives CASSYGTGGAGGYTF.

The chain is built from TRBV5-8 and TRBJ2-1; possible D gene TRBD1, 5 bases. This CDR3 spans 15 amino acids. The germline V and J ends were trimmed by 0 bases and 2 bases, with 9 bases remaining between them. The V gene's germline CDR1 is SGHTS and CDR2 YDEGEE. CDR3 bases: TGTGCCAGCAGCTTGGTGGGGCCAGCCTACAATGAGCAGTTCTTC. Encoded protein: CASSLVGPAYNEQFF.

The V and J genes are TRBV28 and TRBJ2-7, with 10 bases lining up with TRBD2. CDR3 size: 16 residues. The germline CDR1 and CDR2 sequences are MDHEN and SYDVKM. V lost 5 bases to trimming and J lost 2 bases; unmatched junction nucleotides: 9. Here the CDR3 reads CASSLNLAGAAYEQYF. Here the CDR3 DNA reads TGTGCCAGCAGTCTAAATCTAGCGGGGGCCGCCTACGAGCAGTACTTC. Together with reference TRBV28 and TRBJ2-7, the CDR3 gives the full variable domain: DVKVTQSSRYLVKRTGEKVFLECVQDMDHENMFWYRQDPGLGLRLIYFSYDVKMKEKGDIPEGYSVSREKKERFSLILESASTNQTSMYLCASSLNLAGAAYEQYFGPGTRLTVT.

This chain uses TRBV1 with TRBJ2-5; the table's D call TRBD2 went unverified against the DNA. TRBV1 is marked as a pseudogene. CDR3 length equals 15 residues. The CDR3 DNA is TGCACCAGCAGCCAAAAAAAACTAGCTCTAGAGACCCAGTACTTC. Protein sequence: CTSSQKKLALETQYF.

This clone occurred once. The rearrangement uses TRBV18 and TRBJ2-7, with a tentative D call TRBD2 (5 bases). Germline assignment: CDR1 KGHSH and CDR2 LQKENI. V was trimmed by 0 bases and J by 2 bases, leaving 8 bases between them. The CDR3 is 14 residues long. CDR3 nucleotide sequence: TGTGCCAGCTCACCACCGTCTAGCCCCTACGAGCAGTACTTC. Translating gives CASSPPSSPYEQYF. Together with reference TRBV18 and TRBJ2-7, the CDR3 gives the full variable domain: NAGVMQNPRHLVRRRGQEARLRCSPMKGHSHVYWYRQLPEEGLKFMVYLQKENIIDESGMPKERFSAEFPKEGPSILRIQQVVRGDSAAYFCASSPPSSPYEQYFGPGTRLTVT.

V gene TRBV16 combines with J gene TRBJ1-3; no firm D call. This CDR3 contains 13 residues. Germline V lookup: CDR1 KGHSY, CDR2 FQNENV. The V gene lost 4 bases and the J gene lost 0 bases, with 4 bases spanning the gap. CDR3 protein: CASSPLSGNTIYF. DNA for the CDR3: TGTGCCAGCAGCCCCCTCTCTGGAAACACCATATATTTT.

This clone was observed once. The gene calls are TRBV5-4 and TRBJ2-7; 10 nucleotides line up with TRBD1. Germline-derived CDR1 and CDR2 are SGHNT and YYREEE (reference sequence). The CDR3 totals 14 residues. The J segment lost 3 bases and the V segment lost 4 bases, leaving 4 bases of the junction unmatched. The CDR3 is CASSGRDRGYEQYF. CDR3 sequence (DNA): TGTGCCAGCAGCGGCCGGGACAGGGGCTACGAGCAGTACTTC.